The 29 T cell receptor beta chains reported below all come from one sample, sequenced in a study of shared clonotypes between healthy human individuals. Generated by immunoSEQ multiplex PCR, the TCRdb table keeps only in-frame clones and is missing some. This sample carries approximately 470,000 clones, about 72% of them seen once, and the ten largest clones take around 12%. The sequencing input was PBMCs. These receptors came from a woman aged 40 to 50 in good health. Some clones in this sample may be carry-over from other donors' samples.

This clone was seen a single time. The V and J genes are TRBV6-5 and TRBJ2-7, with 8 positions matching TRBD1. Germline loops: CDR1 MNHEY, CDR2 SVGAGI. This CDR3 is 15 amino acids long. Trimming at V came to 6 bases and at J to 3 bases, leaving 10 bases not matched to a gene. Written as DNA, the CDR3 is TGTGCCAGCAGCACGACAGGGGTCGTAAACTACGAGCAGTACTTC. This codes for CASSTTGVVNYEQYF.

V is TRBV27 and J is TRBJ2-7; TRBD1 matches at 7 bases. The trim removed 2 bases at V and 6 bases at J, leaving 7 bases unmatched. CDR1 is MNHEY, CDR2 SMNVEV, per germline (reference sequence). The CDR3 has 14 amino acids. CDR3 amino acids: CASSLSPGGSEQYF. In DNA, the CDR3 is TGTGCCAGCAGTTTAAGTCCAGGGGGTAGCGAGCAGTACTTC.

The J gene is TRBJ2-7, the V gene TRBV5-1, with a weak D call TRBD1 (7 bases). The CDR3 covers 14 residues. With 4 bases removed from V and 5 bases from J, the gap between germline ends came to 16 bases. In germline, CDR1 is SGHRS, CDR2 YFSETQ. CDR3: CASSQGGQLHEQYF. The CDR3 DNA reads TGCGCCAGCAGCCAGGGGGGACAGCTCCACGAGCAGTACTTC. Full variable domain (missing parts from reference TRBV5-1 and TRBJ2-7): KAGVTQTPRYLIKTRGQQVTLSCSPISGHRSVSWYQQTPGQGLQFLFEYFSETQRNKGNFPGRFSGRQFSNSRSEMNVSTLELGDSALYLCASSQGGQLHEQYFGPGTRLTVT.

This clone was counted once. The CDR3 DNA sequence: TGTGCCAGCAGCCCTCGGGCGGGAGGCCTGGGGGAGACCCAGTACTTC. Translation: CASSPRAGGLGETQYF. The gene calls are TRBV5-4 and TRBJ2-5; 8 bases agree with TRBD2. Germline V CDR1 and CDR2: SGHNT, YYREEE (reference sequence). The V segment lost 4 bases and the J segment 5 bases; nucleotides outside the gene matches: 13. The CDR3 sequence is 16 residues long. Full variable domain (rest looked up from reference TRBV5-4 and TRBJ2-5): ETGVTQSPTHLIKTRGQQVTLRCSSQSGHNTVSWYQQALGQGPQFIFQYYREEENGRGNFPPRFSGLQFPNYSSELNVNALELDDSALYLCASSPRAGGLGETQYFGPGTRLLVL.

This chain uses TRBV19 with TRBJ1-5, with TRBD1 matching over 9 bases. CDR3 length: 16 amino acids. From germline, CDR1 is LNHDA and CDR2 SQIVND (reference sequence). V trimming: 3 bases; J trimming: 5 bases; junction bases outside the gene matches: 8. Here the CDR3 DNA reads TGTGCCAGTAGTATGGAACAGGGGGCGATCGATCAGCCCCAGCATTTT. This sequence encodes CASSMEQGAIDQPQHF.

This clone was seen a single time. The rearrangement links TRBV10-3 to TRBJ2-7; 12 nucleotides match TRBD1. In germline, CDR1 is ENHRY, CDR2 SYGVKD. Unmatched junction bases numbered 2, after V lost 6 bases and J lost 2 bases. The CDR3 sequence is 14 residues long. CDR3 residues: CAIRGTGGPYEQYF. DNA of the CDR3: TGTGCCATCAGGGGGACAGGGGGCCCCTACGAGCAGTACTTC.

The rearrangement joins TRBV28 to TRBJ2-3; TRBD2 is a possible D gene (7 bases). CDR1 is MDHEN and CDR2 is SYDVKM in the germline V gene. The germline V and J ends were trimmed by 4 bases and 3 bases, with 14 bases remaining between them. The CDR3 is 15 amino acids. The DNA of the CDR3 is TGTGCCAGCAGTTCCCTGCGGGGGCGGACAGATACGCAGTATTTT. It is translated as CASSSLRGRTDTQYF.

This clone appeared a single time. The V and J genes are TRBV5-1 and TRBJ2-3; 10 bases align to TRBD2. With V trimmed by 1 base and J by 2 bases, 4 bases remained unmatched. Germline CDR1 is SGHRS and CDR2 is YFSETQ. CDR3 length: 16 residues. The CDR3: CASSLSSGRSTDTQYF. DNA for the CDR3: TGCGCCAGCAGCTTGAGTAGCGGGAGGTCCACAGATACGCAGTATTTT.

V and J are TRBV27 and TRBJ2-3, with TRBD2 as a possible D gene (5 bases). Germline V lookup: CDR1 MNHEY, CDR2 SMNVEV (reference sequence). The CDR3 spans 15 residues. The V and J ends lost 5 bases and 3 bases respectively, with 15 bases between them. The CDR3 sequence: CASSTLGYGTDTQYF. CDR3 DNA: TGTGCCAGCAGTACACTAGGGTACGGAACAGATACGCAGTATTTT.

V usage is TRBV28 and J usage is TRBJ2-1; D may be TRBD1 or TRBD2 (5 bases each). This CDR3 is built from 11 residues. CDR1 MDHEN and CDR2 SYDVKM come from the germline V gene. V shed 4 bases and J shed 16 bases, with 14 bases lying between them. The CDR3 nucleotides read TGTGCCAGCAGTTCGGGACCAAGGAACTTCTTC. This sequence encodes CASSSGPRNFF.

This chain uses TRBV7-2 with TRBJ2-7; D may match TRBD1 or TRBD2 (5 bases each). Trimming stripped 0 bases from V and 0 bases from J, with 18 bases between. There are 18 residues in the CDR3. Germline V gene data show CDR1 as SGHTA and CDR2 as FQGNSA. CDR3 sequence: CASSLADSGKSLSYEQYF. The CDR3, as DNA: TGTGCCAGCAGCTTAGCGGACTCAGGGAAGAGCCTCTCCTACGAGCAGTACTTC.

The V call is TRBV14, the J call TRBJ2-3; D is unclear. This CDR3 has 12 residues. V was trimmed by 4 bases and J by 7 bases, leaving 9 bases between them. The germline gives CDR1 SGHDN, CDR2 FVKESK. This chain's CDR3 is CASSLHRNTQYF. CDR3 coding DNA: TGTGCCAGCAGCCTACACCGAAATACGCAGTATTTT.

The CDR3 DNA is TGTGCCAGCAGTGATCGGGGCTGGGAGACCCAGTACTTC. Its protein product is CASSDRGWETQYF. The chain links TRBV6-1 to TRBJ2-5, with D perhaps being TRBD1 or TRBD2 (5 bases each). CDR1 and CDR2 from the germline V gene are MNHNS and SASEGT. V gave up 3 bases and J gave up 5 bases, with 10 bases separating them. The CDR3 runs 13 residues.

This chain uses TRBV7-6 with TRBJ2-2; D is unresolved. The germline V and J ends were trimmed by 2 bases and 7 bases, with 14 bases remaining between them. Germline V gene lookup returns CDR1 SGHVS and CDR2 FNYEAQ. CDR3 length: 15 amino acids. This CDR3 is CASSLRLGSGGELFF. Here the CDR3 DNA reads TGTGCCAGCAGCTTAAGGCTAGGATCAGGCGGGGAGCTGTTTTTT.

This clone has a count of ten or more. The genes are TRBV7-9 and TRBJ2-1; 7 bases align to TRBD2. This CDR3 has 13 amino acids. Losses at the gene ends were 5 bases for V and 12 bases for J; bases not matched to a gene: 10. The germline gives CDR1 SEHNR, CDR2 FQNEAQ (reference sequence). The CDR3 nucleotides read TGTGCCAGCAGCAGTGACATGGGCGGGGGGCAGTTCTTC. It is translated as CASSSDMGGGQFF.

This rearrangement joins TRBV7-9 to TRBJ2-7; TRBD1 matches at 8 bases. J gave up 3 bases and V 6 bases, and 7 bases lay outside the gene matches. The CDR3 is 14 amino acids. Germline lookup yields CDR1 SEHNR and CDR2 FQNEAQ (reference sequence). CDR3 sequence reads: CASSPTGTGYEQYF. CDR3 DNA sequence: TGTGCCAGCAGTCCAACCGGGACAGGCTACGAGCAGTACTTC.

V usage is TRBV2 and J usage is TRBJ2-3; 9 bases map to TRBD1. Unmatched junction bases numbered 5, after V lost 6 bases and J lost 4 bases. CDR3 length: 14 amino acids. The germline V gene encodes CDR1 SNHLY and CDR2 FYNNEI. CDR3 region: CASRLDRGSDTQYF. Written as DNA, the CDR3 is TGTGCCAGCAGACTTGACAGGGGGTCAGATACGCAGTATTTT.

This clone has a count of ten or more. This rearrangement joins TRBV25-1 to TRBJ2-7; 8 positions agree with TRBD1. The germline CDR1 and CDR2 sequences are MGHDK and SYGVNS. The CDR3 has 16 residues. The ends lost 5 bases at V and 0 bases at J; junction bases unmatched: 9. The CDR3 loop is CASSQPGGVNSYEQYF. CDR3 coding DNA: TGTGCCAGCAGTCAACCAGGGGGCGTAAACTCCTACGAGCAGTACTTC.

Turning to this clone: The sample contains more than one DNA sequence encoding this CDR3. The chain recombines TRBV5-1 with TRBJ2-2; D may be TRBD2 (5 bases). The V and J ends lost 0 bases and 3 bases respectively, with 6 bases between them. The germline V gene has CDR1 SGHRS and CDR2 YFSETQ. The CDR3 covers 14 residues. In nucleotides, the CDR3 is TGCGCCAGCAGCTTGGACGGGGACACCGGGGAGCTGTTTTTT. It yields the protein CASSLDGDTGELFF.

The chain links TRBV7-3 to TRBJ1-1; D gene ambiguous. The CDR3 extends over 14 amino acids. Trimming pared 5 bases from V and 1 base from J, leaving 11 bases between. Germline CDR1 reads SGHTA; CDR2 reads FQGTGA. The CDR3 sequence: CASSRGGPNTEAFF. CDR3 DNA sequence: TGTGCCAGCAGCCGGGGAGGTCCGAACACTGAAGCTTTCTTT.

The V gene is TRBV10-3, the J gene TRBJ2-2, with TRBD2 matching over 11 bases. Germline lookup yields CDR1 ENHRY and CDR2 SYGVKD. Germline trimming cut 3 bases from V and 6 bases from J; bases unmatched to any gene: 6. The CDR3 spans 16 residues. The CDR3 bases are TGTGCCATCAGTGACCAAAAGGGACTAGCGGCCGGGGAGCTGTTTTTT. Protein product: CAISDQKGLAAGELFF.

Many counts were recorded for this clone. The V gene is TRBV6-1, the J gene TRBJ1-5, with D uncertain. V lost 2 bases, J lost 6 bases, and 14 bases lay in between. Germline V gene data show CDR1 as MNHNS and CDR2 as SASEGT. This CDR3 region has 15 residues. As DNA, the CDR3 is TGTGCCAGCAGTGAAACCAGTGCAGGTAGTCAGCCCCAGCATTTT. Its translation is CASSETSAGSQPQHF.

The chain recombines TRBV7-9 with TRBJ2-7; tentatively, D is TRBD1 (5 bases). The CDR3 is 12 amino acids. Germline CDR1 reads SEHNR; CDR2 reads FQNEAQ (reference sequence). V lost 6 bases and J 2 bases, leaving 8 bases between the germline ends. The DNA of the CDR3 is TGTGCCAGCAGACAGGAAACCTACGAGCAGTACTTC. Translation gives CASRQETYEQYF. Full variable domain (missing parts from reference TRBV7-9 and TRBJ2-7): DTGVSQNPRHKITKRGQNVTFRCDPISEHNRLYWYRQTLGQGPEFLTYFQNEAQLEKSRLLSDRFSAERPKGSFSTLEIQRTEQGDSAMYLCASRQETYEQYFGPGTRLTVT.

V usage is TRBV21-1 and J usage is TRBJ2-1. TRBV21-1 is a pseudogene segment. The CDR3 spans 12 residues. CDR3 nucleotides: TGTGCCAGCAGCAGGGCGGTAAATGAGCAGTTCTTC. As protein: CASSRAVNEQFF.

The chain couples TRBV5-6 to TRBJ2-1, with D perhaps matching TRBD1 (5 bases). Trimming pared 0 bases from V and 10 bases from J, leaving 20 bases between. CDR1 is SGHDT, CDR2 YYEEEE, per germline. The CDR3 contains 16 residues. Here the CDR3 DNA reads TGTGCCAGCAGCTTGGATCCAGGGCAGTTAACTGGAGAGCAGTTCTTC. This encodes CASSLDPGQLTGEQFF.

Worth noting for this clone: The identical CDR3 is also encoded by other nucleotide sequences in the sample. This chain connects TRBV7-2 to TRBJ2-5, with 9 bases aligning to TRBD2. Trimming removed 2 bases from V and 5 bases from J; junction bases left unmatched: 3. CDR1 is SGHTA and CDR2 is FQGNSA in the germline V gene. This CDR3 comprises 14 residues. CDR3 nucleotide sequence: TGTGCCAGCAGCTTACGGGCGGGAGGGGAGACCCAGTACTTC. As protein: CASSLRAGGETQYF. Full variable domain (outside the CDR3, taken from reference TRBV7-2 and TRBJ2-5): GAGVSQSPSNKVTEKGKDVELRCDPISGHTALYWYRQSLGQGLEFLIYFQGNSAPDKSGLPSDRFSAERTGGSVSTLTIQRTQQEDSAVYLCASSLRAGGETQYFGPGTRLLVL.

The chain carries TRBV4-1 and TRBJ1-3, with D unclear. This CDR3 spans 15 amino acids. Germline CDR1 is MGHRA and CDR2 is YSYEKL. Trimming took off 4 bases at V and 0 bases at J, with 10 bases between the two ends. The DNA for the CDR3 is TGCGCCAGCAGCCTTGAGACCCCCTCTGGAAACACCATATATTTT. It yields the protein CASSLETPSGNTIYF.

Here the CDR3 DNA reads TGTGCCAGCAGCTTTGGTGGGAGGGTGCCCTACGAGCAGTACTTC. It yields the protein CASSFGGRVPYEQYF. The chain joins TRBV11-2 to TRBJ2-7; 7 nucleotides agree with TRBD2. Trimming removed 3 bases from V and 2 bases from J; junction bases left unmatched: 7. The CDR3 runs to 15 residues. Germline V lookup: CDR1 SGHAT, CDR2 FQNNGV.

The rearrangement uses TRBV5-4 and TRBJ1-1, with TRBD1 as a possible D gene (6 bases). Germline loops: CDR1 SGHNT, CDR2 YYREEE (reference sequence). Trimming stripped 4 bases from V and 2 bases from J, with 15 bases between. The CDR3 is 15 amino acids. CDR3 sequence: CASSPPQGQNTEAFF. The DNA of the CDR3 is TGTGCCAGCAGCCCCCCACAGGGCCAAAACACTGAAGCTTTCTTT.